This TCR beta chain stems from a study of cytomegalovirus exposure and HLA in healthy donors. Study details: Previous work identified roughly 110 million unique TCR beta sequences from around 180 million T cells. Some 85 million unique TCRs, all from HLA-typed donors, were included in an early release of the data.

Broader study findings: Generally TCR sequences proved uncommon, though certain public TCRs appeared in numerous donors. By a later analysis, the bulk of CMV-associated TCR beta chains appeared HLA-restricted.

It was with 60 Vbeta and 13 Jbeta primers that the PCR ran. Data came from immunoSEQ multiplex PCR; TCRdb stores just in-frame clones and leaves some out. This sample contains over 100,000 clones. Germline V gives CDR1 LNHDA, CDR2 SQIVND (reference sequence). There are 15 residues in the CDR3. V gave up 6 bases and J gave up 2 bases, with 14 bases separating them. As regards this clone: Its antigen is not known.

The V call is TRBV19, the J call TRBJ2-1; D possibly corresponds to TRBD1 (6 bases). Input material: PBMCs. The sequence came from a man aged 35 to 55 in good health and CMV-seropositive. The DNA of the CDR3 is TGTGCCAGTAGCCTCCAGGGGAACCCCTACAATGAGCAGTTCTTC. Amino acid sequence: CASSLQGNPYNEQFF. The whole variable domain, filled in from reference TRBV19 and TRBJ2-1, reads DGGITQSPKYLFRKEGQNVTLSCEQNLNHDAMYWYRQDPGQGLRLIYYSQIVNDFQKGDIAEGYSVSREKKESFPLTVTSAQKNPTAFYLCASSLQGNPYNEQFFGPGTRLTVL.